These 32 T cell receptor beta chains originate from one sample sequenced in a study of shared clonotypes between healthy human individuals. Repertoires were generated with immunoSEQ multiplex PCR, while TCRdb's copy carries only in-frame clones and drops some. Seen here are roughly 2,000,000 clones, approximately 92% observed once, and the top ten hold around 1.8%. In the naive CD8 group, cells lacked CD45RO and were positively selected for CCR7, so terminally differentiated effector memory CD45RA+ cells were left out. The sample consisted of naive CD8+ T cells from PBMCs. The source is a man aged 18 to 30 in good health. Some clones in this sample may be carry-over from other donors' samples.

The rearrangement links TRBV5-6 to TRBJ1-1; no firm D call. Trimming removed 0 bases from V and 1 base from J, with 7 bases in between. The CDR3 is 14 amino acids. CDR1 and CDR2 (germline): SGHDT, YYEEEE. The CDR3 region is CASSLGGKNTEAFF. The CDR3 DNA sequence: TGTGCCAGCAGCTTGGGCGGTAAGAACACTGAAGCTTTCTTT.

For this clone: This sample includes further DNA sequences coding for the same CDR3. V usage is TRBV15 and J usage is TRBJ2-7; possibly TRBD1 for D (6 bases). V dropped 5 bases and J dropped 2 bases, with 13 bases sitting between them. Germline loops: CDR1 LNHNV, CDR2 YYDKDF (reference sequence). This CDR3 region has 14 residues. This CDR3 reads CATSPPDSPYEQYF. In DNA, the CDR3 is TGTGCCACCAGCCCCCCGGACAGCCCCTACGAGCAGTACTTC.

The CDR3 loop is CAGDRDAQGGNYGYTF. DNA of the CDR3: TGTGCGGGGGACCGGGACGCTCAGGGCGGAAACTATGGCTACACCTTC. The V gene is TRBV30, the J gene TRBJ1-2; D might be TRBD1 (5 bases). In germline, CDR1 is GTSNPN, CDR2 SVGIG (reference sequence). This CDR3 has 16 amino acids.

The chain joins TRBV9 to TRBJ2-3; 9 bases line up with TRBD1. Germline V gene data show CDR1 as SGDLS and CDR2 as YYNGEE. V was pared by 3 bases and J by 11 bases, with 19 bases of the junction left unmatched. CDR3 length: 17 amino acids. CDR3 sequence reads: CASSGRDRETQVEKQYF. The CDR3 DNA sequence: TGTGCCAGCAGCGGGCGGGACAGGGAGACCCAGGTGGAAAAGCAGTATTTT.

In DNA, the CDR3 is TGCGCCAGCAGCTTGGCCCCGGACAGTGGCCGGAACTATGGCTACACCTTC. Protein sequence: CASSLAPDSGRNYGYTF. The chain uses TRBV5-1 and TRBJ1-2, with D possibly being TRBD1 (6 bases). Trimming left V 0 bases short and J 2 bases short, with 17 bases between. The CDR3 sequence is 17 residues long. Germline V gene sequence: CDR1 SGHRS, CDR2 YFSETQ.

The chain combines TRBV7-8 with TRBJ2-1; D call uncertain. Trimming left V 1 base short and J 1 base short, with 14 bases between. This CDR3 comprises 17 residues. From germline, CDR1 is SGHVS and CDR2 FQNEAQ. The CDR3 region is CASSLERAGRSYNEQFF. DNA for the CDR3: TGTGCCAGCAGCTTAGAACGGGCAGGCCGTTCCTACAATGAGCAGTTCTTC.

J is TRBJ2-7 and V is TRBV28; 8 nucleotides line up with TRBD1. J was trimmed by 5 bases and V by 2 bases; bases with no gene match: 5. Germline V CDR1 and CDR2: MDHEN, SYDVKM. The CDR3 sequence is 14 residues long. The CDR3 loop is CASSLRTGKDEQYF. In DNA, the CDR3 is TGTGCCAGCAGTTTAAGGACAGGGAAGGACGAGCAGTACTTC.

This clone was seen more than once but under ten times. The genes are TRBV7-6 and TRBJ2-1; D is unresolved. The germline V gene encodes CDR1 SGHVS and CDR2 FNYEAQ. Trimming shortened V by 5 bases and J by 3 bases, and 11 bases separated the two germline ends. The CDR3 runs 14 residues. This CDR3 is CASSPIADYNEQFF. CDR3 in DNA: TGTGCCAGCAGCCCCATTGCGGACTACAATGAGCAGTTCTTC.

The chain recombines TRBV7-2 with TRBJ2-4, with D perhaps TRBD2 (6 bases). CDR1 is SGHTA, CDR2 FQGNSA, per germline. This CDR3 has 15 residues. Between the trimmed V and J ends, which lost 5 bases and 12 bases, there was a span of 23 bases. The CDR3 nucleotides are TGTGCCAGCAGCCCTTTCCGCGGCTCGGGGGAGACTCAGTACTTC. Encoded protein: CASSPFRGSGETQYF.

The V and J genes are TRBV29-1 and TRBJ1-2; perhaps TRBD1 as D (5 bases). V was clipped by 6 bases and J by 4 bases, with 12 bases between them. The CDR3 consists of 12 residues. CDR1 SQVTM and CDR2 ANQGSEA come from the germline V gene. The CDR3 sequence is CSVPGEGYGYTF. The CDR3 DNA is TGCAGCGTCCCGGGGGAGGGCTATGGCTACACCTTC.

The chain links TRBV19 to TRBJ2-2, with a possible D match to TRBD2 (6 bases). V dropped 4 bases and J dropped 6 bases, with 6 bases sitting between them. CDR1 is LNHDA and CDR2 is SQIVND in the germline V gene (reference sequence). The CDR3 is made up of 12 amino acids. The CDR3 reads CASSTGAGELFF. Here the CDR3 DNA reads TGTGCCAGTAGTACGGGAGCCGGGGAGCTGTTTTTT.

Details on this clone: A much bigger clone sits one base away, suggesting this may be a read error. Other DNA sequences of this sample code for an identical CDR3. The rearrangement links TRBV7-9 to TRBJ2-7, with D unresolved. The ends were cut back, 2 bases at V and 3 bases at J, with 2 bases in the middle. Germline CDR1 reads SEHNR; CDR2 reads FQNEAQ (reference sequence). The CDR3 runs 11 residues. In DNA, the CDR3 is TGTGCCAGCAGCTTATTCTACGAGCAGTACTTC. Its protein product is CASSLFYEQYF.

The chain recombines TRBV7-9 with TRBJ2-1; no clear D. V lost 5 bases and J lost 10, with 12 bases in between. There are 12 residues in the CDR3. CDR1 is SEHNR and CDR2 is FQNEAQ in the germline V gene (reference sequence). In DNA, the CDR3 is TGTGCCAGCAGCCCAAGGGTGGGGGAGCAGTTCTTC. The encoded protein is CASSPRVGEQFF.

As regards this clone: The germline gene is not matched at one end of the junction; a read error may be the cause. The chain uses TRBV27 and TRBJ2-7; possibly TRBD1 or TRBD2 for D (5 bases each). CDR3 length equals 15 residues. Per the germline V gene, CDR1 is MNHEY and CDR2 is SMNVEV (reference sequence). The CDR3 bases are TGTGCCAGCAGCCTAAGAGGGTCCGGACACTACGGGCAGTACTTC. It encodes CASSLRGSGHYGQYF.

This clone was detected once. This chain joins TRBV19 and TRBJ2-1, with D uncertain. Trimming took 0 bases from V and 2 from J, leaving 8 bases between them. This CDR3 spans 15 amino acids. Looked up from germline, CDR1 is LNHDA and CDR2 is SQIVND (reference sequence). The CDR3 spells CASSIDLTPYNEQFF. In DNA, the CDR3 is TGTGCCAGTAGTATAGACCTGACCCCCTACAATGAGCAGTTCTTC.

Regarding this clone: In the same sample, other DNA sequences code for this CDR3. The rearrangement links TRBV27 to TRBJ2-1, with D perhaps matching TRBD1 (5 bases). The CDR3 has 14 amino acids. Germline-derived CDR1 and CDR2 are MNHEY and SMNVEV (reference sequence). Trimming took off 2 bases at V and 7 bases at J, with 12 bases between the two ends. The CDR3 coding sequence is TGTGCCAGCAGTTTAAGGGGCCCGGTAAATGAGCAGTTCTTC. Encoded protein: CASSLRGPVNEQFF.

The rearrangement uses TRBV9 and TRBJ1-2; D may be TRBD1 (6 bases). The V end lost 3 bases, the J end lost 6 bases, and 15 bases lay between the germline ends. The germline V gene has CDR1 SGDLS and CDR2 YYNGEE. The CDR3 extends over 14 amino acids. The CDR3: CASSAARGMDGYTF. In nucleotides, the CDR3 is TGTGCCAGCAGCGCCGCTAGGGGGATGGATGGCTACACCTTC.

The J gene is TRBJ1-1, the V gene TRBV29-1, with D unresolved. The V and J ends lost 4 bases and 1 base respectively, with 7 bases between them. Looked up from germline, CDR1 is SQVTM and CDR2 is ANQGSEA. The CDR3 runs 12 residues. The CDR3 DNA follows: TGCAGCGTTGTGGACGGGAACACTGAAGCTTTCTTT. Encoded protein: CSVVDGNTEAFF.

This sequence joins TRBV7-9 and TRBJ2-1; D ambiguous. V shed 6 bases and J shed 10 bases, with 19 bases lying between them. This CDR3 is 14 amino acids long. CDR1 is SEHNR and CDR2 is FQNEAQ in the germline V gene (reference sequence). DNA for the CDR3: TGTGCCAGCAGGACCGCGGTCCCCCCGGAGGAGCAGTTCTTC. It yields the protein CASRTAVPPEEQFF.

This clone occurred a few times. The sample contains more than one DNA sequence encoding this CDR3. The gene calls are TRBV9 and TRBJ2-3; D gene uncertain. CDR1 and CDR2 (germline): SGDLS, YYNGEE. This CDR3 spans 15 amino acids. V shed 0 bases and J shed 0 bases, with 8 bases lying between them. The CDR3 DNA reads TGTGCCAGCAGCGTAGAGGGCAGAAGCACAGATACGCAGTATTTT. Its protein product is CASSVEGRSTDTQYF.

This clone was detected once. The gene calls are TRBV7-6 and TRBJ2-3; TRBD1 matches at 9 bases. The CDR3 is 18 amino acids. Germline V lookup: CDR1 SGHVS, CDR2 FNYEAQ. V was pared by 5 bases and J by 4 bases, with 16 bases of the junction left unmatched. The CDR3 is CASSKRPDRGRMADTQYF. The CDR3 nucleotides read TGTGCCAGCAGCAAAAGACCGGACAGGGGAAGAATGGCAGATACGCAGTATTTT.

This chain links TRBV10-2 with TRBJ2-7; 11 bases line up with TRBD2. The CDR3 covers 15 residues. Germline V lookup: CDR1 WSHSY, CDR2 SAAADI. V was clipped by 2 bases and J by 4 bases; unmatched bases: 4. CDR3 sequence (DNA): TGCGCCAGCAGTGAGCTAGCGGGAGGTACGTACGAGCAGTACTTC. Protein sequence: CASSELAGGTYEQYF.

The rearrangement links TRBV6-1 to TRBJ1-5, with a possible D match to TRBD1 (6 bases). The CDR3 extends over 14 amino acids. With 4 bases removed from V and 2 bases from J, the gap between germline ends came to 9 bases. Germline CDR1 and CDR2: MNHNS and SASEGT. Written as DNA, the CDR3 is TGTGCCAGCAGTGGGTCAGGGGGCAATCAGCCCCAGCATTTT. It translates to CASSGSGGNQPQHF.

The chain uses TRBV19 and TRBJ2-1; D is possibly TRBD2 (6 bases). The V and J ends lost 4 bases and 3 bases respectively, with 19 bases between them. This CDR3 comprises 17 residues. Germline V gene data show CDR1 as LNHDA and CDR2 as SQIVND (reference sequence). The DNA of the CDR3 is TGTGCCAGTAGTACTCCGGGGGTTCGCCGAGACTACAATGAGCAGTTCTTC. Amino acid sequence: CASSTPGVRRDYNEQFF.

The chain is built from TRBV29-1 and TRBJ2-2; possible D gene TRBD1, 6 bases. CDR1 and CDR2 from the germline V gene are SQVTM and ANQGSEA. The CDR3 is 16 residues long. Trimming cost V 6 bases and J 1 base, with 18 bases left between them. CDR3 DNA sequence: TGCAGCGTCCAGGTGGACAGCATCATGAACACCGGGGAGCTGTTTTTT. It translates to CSVQVDSIMNTGELFF.

The rearrangement uses TRBV7-9 and TRBJ2-1, with 8 bases aligning to TRBD2. CDR3 length: 13 residues. Germline CDR1 SEHNR, CDR2 FQNEAQ (reference sequence). With 5 bases clipped from V and 8 bases from J, the junction kept 5 bases outside the gene matches. The CDR3 reads CASSHGLADEQFF. In DNA, the CDR3 is TGTGCCAGCAGCCACGGACTAGCTGATGAGCAGTTCTTC.

The chain joins TRBV2 to TRBJ1-5, with 8 positions matching TRBD1. There are 15 residues in the CDR3. Trimming took 5 bases from V and 1 from J; bases not matched to a gene: 4. The V gene's germline CDR1 is SNHLY and CDR2 FYNNEI. This CDR3 reads CASSSGGWSNQPQHF. DNA for the CDR3: TGTGCCAGCAGTTCAGGGGGCTGGAGCAATCAGCCCCAGCATTTT. Full variable domain (outside the CDR3, taken from reference TRBV2 and TRBJ1-5): EPEVTQTPSHQVTQMGQEVILRCVPISNHLYFYWYRQILGQKVEFLVSFYNNEISEKSEIFDDQFSVERPDGSNFTLKIRSTKLEDSAMYFCASSSGGWSNQPQHFGDGTRLSIL.

The rearrangement uses TRBV6-5 and TRBJ2-7; 9 positions agree with TRBD1. The CDR3 runs 15 residues. The germline CDR1 and CDR2 sequences are MNHEY and SVGAGI. The junction had 14 bases not matched to a gene; V was cut back by 7 bases and J by 7 bases. This CDR3 reads CASTDRGTWVGEQYF. The CDR3 DNA reads as TGTGCCAGCACCGACAGGGGGACTTGGGTTGGGGAGCAGTACTTC.

The V gene is TRBV7-9, the J gene TRBJ2-1; D tentatively fits TRBD1 or TRBD2 (6 bases each). The CDR3 is 18 amino acids. The germline CDR1 and CDR2 sequences are SEHNR and FQNEAQ (reference sequence). V was cut by 6 bases and J by 7 bases, with 28 bases left in between. CDR3 region: CASRKAGRKGEVWNEQFF. The CDR3, as DNA: TGTGCCAGCAGGAAGGCGGGACGAAAGGGGGAGGTATGGAATGAGCAGTTCTTC.

The chain has TRBV27 and TRBJ2-7, with D maybe TRBD1 (8 bases). The germline gives CDR1 MNHEY, CDR2 SMNVEV (reference sequence). This CDR3 contains 16 residues. The germline V and J ends were trimmed by 6 bases and 2 bases, with 20 bases remaining between them. DNA of the CDR3: TGTGCCAGCAGCCTAACAAGCGGGGACAGGACCTACGAGCAGTACTTC. This codes for CASSLTSGDRTYEQYF.

This clone was seen a few times. This chain joins TRBV27 and TRBJ1-5; D may be TRBD1 (5 bases). This CDR3 has 15 residues. Trimming left V 1 base short and J 6 bases short, with 13 bases between. Germline CDR1 is MNHEY and CDR2 is SMNVEV (reference sequence). CDR3 in amino acids: CASSLWSGGTQPQHF. CDR3 DNA sequence: TGTGCCAGCAGTTTATGGTCTGGGGGTACTCAGCCCCAGCATTTT.

This chain connects TRBV4-1 to TRBJ2-1; D is possibly TRBD1 (6 bases). Germline CDR1 reads MGHRA; CDR2 reads YSYEKL. This CDR3 comprises 16 residues. V was shortened by 7 bases and J by 6 bases, with 22 bases between the two germline ends. The CDR3 DNA follows: TGCGCCAGCACTCCGACTAAGAACACAGGGACCAATGAGCAGTTCTTC. This translates into CASTPTKNTGTNEQFF.